A selection of T cell receptor beta chains follows, all from one sample in a study of cytomegalovirus exposure and HLA in healthy donors. The assay was immunoSEQ multiplex PCR, and TCRdb's table has in-frame clones only and misses some. Of more than 120,000 clones in the sample, roughly 86% are singletons; the top ten hold roughly 4.5%. The sample comprised PBMCs. These receptors were obtained from a man aged 18 to 29 in good health and CMV-seropositive. The CDR3 runs from the conserved cysteine through the conserved F or W. D genes are given only for firm matches. The size entry is marked missing in some rows and otherwise reads once, few, many or a size class.

d_call: NA
clone_size: once
j_call: TRBJ2-3
v_call: TRBV10-2
cdr3_nt: TGCGCCAGCAGAGATTTGGGCAGTCCCACAGATACGCAGTATTTT
cdr3_aa: CASRDLGSPTDTQYF

d_call: NA
clone_size: few
j_call: TRBJ1-1
v_call: TRBV28
cdr3_nt: TGTGCCTCCACGTCGCGTGAAGCTTTCTTT
cdr3_aa: CASTSREAFF

d_call: TRBD1
clone_size: NA
j_call: TRBJ2-2
v_call: TRBV6-6
cdr3_nt: TGTGCCAGCAGTCTATCGACAGGGGTTAACACCGGGGAGCTGTTTTTT
cdr3_aa: CASSLSTGVNTGELFF

d_call: TRBD2
clone_size: NA
j_call: TRBJ2-7
v_call: TRBV9
cdr3_nt: TGTGCCAGCAGCGCGAGCGGGAACGGCGAGCAGTACTTC
cdr3_aa: CASSASGNGEQYF

d_call: NA
clone_size: NA
j_call: TRBJ2-7
v_call: TRBV7-9
cdr3_nt: TGTGCCAGCAGCCGAGTGTCCTACGAGCAGTACTTC
cdr3_aa: CASSRVSYEQYF

d_call: NA
clone_size: NA
j_call: TRBJ1-1
v_call: TRBV5-1
cdr3_nt: TGCGCCAGCAGCCCACAGATGGGGCGCGGGGCTGAAGCTTTCTTT
cdr3_aa: CASSPQMGRGAEAFF

d_call: NA
clone_size: once
j_call: TRBJ2-6
v_call: TRBV6-5
cdr3_nt: TGTGCCGCCTCAGCGGGGGCCAACGTCCTGACTTTC
cdr3_aa: CAASAGANVLTF

d_call: NA
clone_size: NA
j_call: TRBJ2-3
v_call: TRBV6-6
cdr3_nt: TGTGCCAGCAGTACAGGACAGATTAGCACAGATACGCAGTATTTT
cdr3_aa: CASSTGQISTDTQYF

d_call: TRBD1
clone_size: NA
j_call: TRBJ1-4
v_call: TRBV4-1
cdr3_nt: TGCGCCAGCAGCCAAGGAGCGGACAGGCGTAATGAAAAACTGTTTTTT
cdr3_aa: CASSQGADRRNEKLFF

d_call: NA
clone_size: NA
j_call: TRBJ2-2
v_call: TRBV21-1
cdr3_nt: TGTGCCAGCACGGTCACTAAGGGCAGGGGGTGGCTCACCGGGGAGCTGTTTTTT
cdr3_aa: CASTVTKGRGWLTGELFF

d_call: NA
clone_size: NA
j_call: TRBJ1-2
v_call: TRBV6-1
cdr3_nt: TGTGCCAGCAGTGGCATCGGGCGGGTAGCTAACTATGGCTACACCTTC
cdr3_aa: CASSGIGRVANYGYTF

d_call: NA
clone_size: NA
j_call: TRBJ1-2
v_call: TRBV6-5
cdr3_nt: TGTGCCAGCAGCTCCCCGGGTATAAATGGCTACACCTTC
cdr3_aa: CASSSPGINGYTF

d_call: NA
clone_size: once
j_call: TRBJ1-2
v_call: TRBV15
cdr3_nt: TGTGCCACCAGCCCTGACATCAACTATGGCTACACCTTC
cdr3_aa: CATSPDINYGYTF

d_call: NA
clone_size: NA
j_call: TRBJ1-5
v_call: TRBV27
cdr3_nt: TGTGCCAGCAGTATGGACAGATATCAGCCCCAGCATTTT
cdr3_aa: CASSMDRYQPQHF

d_call: NA
clone_size: NA
j_call: TRBJ1-1
v_call: TRBV6-4
cdr3_nt: TGTGCCAGCAGTGACTCCTTGAACACTGAAGCTTTCTTT
cdr3_aa: CASSDSLNTEAFF

d_call: NA
clone_size: few
j_call: TRBJ1-2
v_call: TRBV25-1
cdr3_nt: TGTGCCAGCAGTGAATACGGACAGAACTATGGCTACACCTTC
cdr3_aa: CASSEYGQNYGYTF

d_call: TRBD1
clone_size: NA
j_call: TRBJ1-1
v_call: TRBV9
cdr3_nt: TGTGCCAGCAGCTTCCAGGGGGGGAACACTGAAGCTTTCTTT
cdr3_aa: CASSFQGGNTEAFF